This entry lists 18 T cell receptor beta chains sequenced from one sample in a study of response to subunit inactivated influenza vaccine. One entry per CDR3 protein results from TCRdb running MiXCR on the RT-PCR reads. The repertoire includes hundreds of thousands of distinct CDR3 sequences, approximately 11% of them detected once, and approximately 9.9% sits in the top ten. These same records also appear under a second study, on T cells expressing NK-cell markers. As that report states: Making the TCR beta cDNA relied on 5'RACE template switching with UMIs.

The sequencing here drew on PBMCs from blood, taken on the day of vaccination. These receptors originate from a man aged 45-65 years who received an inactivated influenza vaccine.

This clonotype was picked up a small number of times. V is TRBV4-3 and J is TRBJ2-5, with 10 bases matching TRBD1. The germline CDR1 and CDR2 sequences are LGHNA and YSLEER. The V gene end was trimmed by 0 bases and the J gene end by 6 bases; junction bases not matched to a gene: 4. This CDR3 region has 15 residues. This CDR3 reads CASSQETGGTKTQYF. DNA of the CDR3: TGCGCCAGCAGCCAAGAGACAGGGGGCACGAAGACCCAGTACTTC.

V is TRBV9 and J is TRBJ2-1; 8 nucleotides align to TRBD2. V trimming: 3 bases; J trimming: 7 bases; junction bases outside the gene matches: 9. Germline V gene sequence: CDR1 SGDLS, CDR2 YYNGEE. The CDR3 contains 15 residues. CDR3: CASSGKRELGNEQFF. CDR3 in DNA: TGTGCCAGCAGCGGGAAGCGGGAGCTGGGGAATGAGCAGTTCTTC. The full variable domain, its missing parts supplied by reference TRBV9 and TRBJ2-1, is DSGVTQTPKHLITATGQRVTLRCSPRSGDLSVYWYQQSLDQGLQFLIQYYNGEERAKGNILERFSAQQFPDLHSELNLSSLELGDSALYFCASSGKRELGNEQFFGPGTRLTVL.

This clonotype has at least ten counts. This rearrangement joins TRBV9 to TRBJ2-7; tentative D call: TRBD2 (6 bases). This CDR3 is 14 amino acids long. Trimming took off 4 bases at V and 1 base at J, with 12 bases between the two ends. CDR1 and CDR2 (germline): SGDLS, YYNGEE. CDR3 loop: CASSQAGISYEQYF. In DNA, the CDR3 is TGTGCCAGCAGCCAGGCGGGAATATCCTACGAGCAGTACTTC.

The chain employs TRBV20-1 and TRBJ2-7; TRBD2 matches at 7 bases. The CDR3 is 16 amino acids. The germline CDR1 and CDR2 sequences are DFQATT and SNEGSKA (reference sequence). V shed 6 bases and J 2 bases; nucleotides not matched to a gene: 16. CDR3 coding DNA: TGCAGTGCGTATAGGGGAGGGAGCCTAGCGGCCTACGAGCAGTACTTC. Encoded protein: CSAYRGGSLAAYEQYF.

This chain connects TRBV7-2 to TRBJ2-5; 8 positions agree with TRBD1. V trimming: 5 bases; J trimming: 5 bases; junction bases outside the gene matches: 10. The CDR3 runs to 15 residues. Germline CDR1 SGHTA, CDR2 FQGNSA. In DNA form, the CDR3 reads TGTGCCAGCAGCCCCAGTACAGGGGGTTGGGAGACCCAGTACTTC. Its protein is CASSPSTGGWETQYF. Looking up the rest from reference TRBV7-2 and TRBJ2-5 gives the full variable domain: GAGVSQSPSNKVTEKGKDVELRCDPISGHTALYWYRQSLGQGLEFLIYFQGNSAPDKSGLPSDRFSAERTGGSVSTLTIQRTQQEDSAVYLCASSPSTGGWETQYFGPGTRLLVL.

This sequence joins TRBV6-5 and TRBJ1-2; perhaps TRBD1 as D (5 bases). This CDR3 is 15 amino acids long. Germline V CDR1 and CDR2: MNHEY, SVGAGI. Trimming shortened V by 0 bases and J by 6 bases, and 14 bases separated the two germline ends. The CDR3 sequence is CASSYSRDQTNGYTF. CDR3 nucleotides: TGTGCCAGCAGTTACTCGAGGGACCAGACCAATGGCTACACCTTC.

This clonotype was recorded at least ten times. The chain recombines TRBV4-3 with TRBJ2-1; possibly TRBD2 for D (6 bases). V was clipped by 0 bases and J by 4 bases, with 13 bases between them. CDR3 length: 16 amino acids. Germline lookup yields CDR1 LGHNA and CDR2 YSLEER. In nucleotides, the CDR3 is TGCGCCAGCAGCCAAGATCTGGGACTTGAATACAATGAGCAGTTCTTC. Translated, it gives CASSQDLGLEYNEQFF.

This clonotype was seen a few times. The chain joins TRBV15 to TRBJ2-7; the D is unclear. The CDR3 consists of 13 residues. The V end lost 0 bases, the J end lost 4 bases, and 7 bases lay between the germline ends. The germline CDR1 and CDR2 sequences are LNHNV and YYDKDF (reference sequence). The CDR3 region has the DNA TGTGCCACCAGCAGAGATCGGCAATACGAGCAGTACTTC. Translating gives CATSRDRQYEQYF.

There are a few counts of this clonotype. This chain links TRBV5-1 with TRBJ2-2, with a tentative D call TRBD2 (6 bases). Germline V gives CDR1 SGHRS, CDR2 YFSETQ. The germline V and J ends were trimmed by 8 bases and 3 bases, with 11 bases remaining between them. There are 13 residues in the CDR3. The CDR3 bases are TGCGCCAGTGCGGAGGGCCACACCGGGGAGCTGTTTTTT. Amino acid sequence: CASAEGHTGELFF.

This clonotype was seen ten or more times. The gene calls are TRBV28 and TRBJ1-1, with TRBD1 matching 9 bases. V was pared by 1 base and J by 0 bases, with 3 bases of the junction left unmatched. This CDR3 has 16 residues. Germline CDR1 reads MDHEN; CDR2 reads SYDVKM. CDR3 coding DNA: TGTGCCAGCAGTTTATTGGGGACAGGGATGAACACTGAAGCTTTCTTT. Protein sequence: CASSLLGTGMNTEAFF.

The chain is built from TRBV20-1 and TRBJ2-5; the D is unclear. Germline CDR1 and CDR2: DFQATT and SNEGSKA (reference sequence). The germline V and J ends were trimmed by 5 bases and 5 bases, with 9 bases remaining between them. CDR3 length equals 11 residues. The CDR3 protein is CSAGKRETQYF. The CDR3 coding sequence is TGCAGTGCTGGGAAAAGGGAGACCCAGTACTTC.

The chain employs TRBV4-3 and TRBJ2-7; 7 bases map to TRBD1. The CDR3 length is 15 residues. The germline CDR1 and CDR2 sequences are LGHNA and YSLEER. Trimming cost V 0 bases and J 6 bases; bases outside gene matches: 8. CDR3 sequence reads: CASSQEQTGLIEQYF. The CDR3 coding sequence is TGCGCCAGCAGCCAAGAGCAGACAGGGCTGATCGAGCAGTACTTC.

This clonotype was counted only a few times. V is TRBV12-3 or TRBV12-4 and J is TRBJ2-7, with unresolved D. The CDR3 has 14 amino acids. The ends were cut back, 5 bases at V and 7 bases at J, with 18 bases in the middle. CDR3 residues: CASSETGPNSEQYF. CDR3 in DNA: TGTGCCAGCAGTGAGACCGGGCCTAACTCTGAGCAGTACTTC.

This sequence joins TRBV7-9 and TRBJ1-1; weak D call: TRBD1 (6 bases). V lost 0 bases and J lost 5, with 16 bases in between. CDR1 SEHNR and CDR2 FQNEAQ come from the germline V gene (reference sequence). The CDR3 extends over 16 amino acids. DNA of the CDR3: TGTGCCAGCAGCTTAGCAGCAGGGGCCCCGCGGACTGAAGCTTTCTTT. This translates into CASSLAAGAPRTEAFF.

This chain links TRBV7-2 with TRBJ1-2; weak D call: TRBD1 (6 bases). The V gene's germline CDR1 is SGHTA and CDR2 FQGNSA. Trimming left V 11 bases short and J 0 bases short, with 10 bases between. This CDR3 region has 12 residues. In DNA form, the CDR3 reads TGTGCCGGGGGCACAGCTAACTATGGCTACACCTTC. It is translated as CAGGTANYGYTF.

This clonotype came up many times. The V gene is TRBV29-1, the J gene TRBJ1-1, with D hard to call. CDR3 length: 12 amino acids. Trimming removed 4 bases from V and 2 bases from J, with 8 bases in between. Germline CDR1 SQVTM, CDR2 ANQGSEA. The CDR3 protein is CSVGGSNTEAFF. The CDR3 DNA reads TGCAGCGTTGGAGGGTCTAACACTGAAGCTTTCTTT.

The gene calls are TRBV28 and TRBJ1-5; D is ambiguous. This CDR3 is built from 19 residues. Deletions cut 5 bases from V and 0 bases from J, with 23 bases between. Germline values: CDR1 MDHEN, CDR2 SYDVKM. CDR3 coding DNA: TGTGCCAGCAGTACTCTATTAAAAGGTTTCGCAGATAGCAATCAGCCCCAGCATTTT. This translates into CASSTLLKGFADSNQPQHF.

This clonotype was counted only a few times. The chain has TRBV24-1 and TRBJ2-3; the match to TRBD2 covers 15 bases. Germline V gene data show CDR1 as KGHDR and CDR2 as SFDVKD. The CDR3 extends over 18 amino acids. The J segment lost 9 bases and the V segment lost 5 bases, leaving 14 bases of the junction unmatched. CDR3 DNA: TGTGCCACCAGTGCCAAATTGGGACTAGCGGGAGGTCGATACACGCAGTATTTT. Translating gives CATSAKLGLAGGRYTQYF.